Following are 18 T cell receptor beta chains from one sample sequenced in a study of regulatory T cells in long-lasting Graves disease. For TCR beta, libraries came from iRepertoire HTBI primers and Arm-PCR of CDR3 regions. TCRdb passed the multiplex PCR reads through MiXCR, listing each CDR3 protein once. The sample holds 350,000 to 450,000 distinct CDR3 sequences, less than 25% seen once. Time point in this sample: persistent/refractory GD, antithyroid drugs over 5 years with positive TRAb. The TCR library was made from RNA that had been extracted from PBMCs in TRIzol. The input for sequencing was peripheral blood mononuclear cells (PBMCs), taken when the disease was refractory, from a patient treated with antithyroid drugs. These receptors came from a female donor with Graves disease.

This clonotype occurred many times. The chain recombines TRBV2 with TRBJ2-1; 12 bases align to TRBD1. Trimming took 6 bases from V and 4 from J; bases not matched to a gene: 7. Per the germline V gene, CDR1 is SNHLY and CDR2 is FYNNEI. CDR3 length: 16 residues. CDR3 in amino acids: CASRPGQGAPYNEQFF. The CDR3 DNA reads TGTGCCAGCAGACCGGGACAGGGGGCGCCGTACAATGAGCAGTTCTTC.

There are many counts of this clonotype. V is TRBV6-4 and J is TRBJ2-2; D is uncertain. CDR3 length: 13 residues. Trimming took 3 bases from V and 1 from J, leaving 3 bases between them. The germline gives CDR1 MRHNA, CDR2 SNTAGT. The CDR3 DNA reads as TGTGCCAGCAGTGAGGGGAACACCGGGGAGCTGTTTTTT. Protein sequence: CASSEGNTGELFF.

Of note for this clonotype: A single base separates this from a much larger clone, so it may be a read error. This chain's CDR3 is CASSQGGLDSYTF. CDR3 sequence (DNA): TGTGCCAGCAGCCAAGGGGGTCTGGATAGCTACACCTTC. The chain couples TRBV2 to TRBJ1-2; possibly TRBD1 for D (6 bases). V was cut by 6 bases and J by 9 bases, with 17 bases left in between. This CDR3 region has 13 residues. Germline-derived CDR1 and CDR2 are SNHLY and FYNNEI.

This clonotype was seen at least ten times. V and J are TRBV12-3 or TRBV12-4 and TRBJ1-2; D remains ambiguous. The CDR3 extends over 13 amino acids. V lost 3 bases, J lost 3 bases, and 8 bases lay in between. The CDR3 DNA reads as TGTGCCAGCAGTTTCAGCGGGGACTATGGCTACACCTTC. Its protein is CASSFSGDYGYTF.

The V and J genes are TRBV6-2 or TRBV6-3 and TRBJ2-2, with D tentatively TRBD1 (5 bases). Germline CDR1 MNHEY, CDR2 SVGEGT. There are 15 residues in the CDR3. Trimming pared 6 bases from V and 3 bases from J, leaving 14 bases between. DNA of the CDR3: TGTGCCAGCAGCTCGACAGCAGATTACACCGGGGAGCTGTTTTTT. Protein product: CASSSTADYTGELFF.

This clonotype appeared many times. The chain uses TRBV11-2 and TRBJ2-7; TRBD1 is a possible D gene (6 bases). The CDR3 has 13 residues. The germline V and J ends were trimmed by 5 bases and 9 bases, with 17 bases remaining between them. Germline-derived CDR1 and CDR2 are SGHAT and FQNNGV. The CDR3: CASSLDGRGVQYF. DNA of the CDR3: TGTGCCAGCAGCCTGGATGGCAGGGGAGTGCAGTACTTC.

This clonotype was seen ten or more times. The rearrangement links TRBV30 to TRBJ1-4, with 9 positions matching TRBD1. The J segment lost 8 bases and the V segment lost 2 bases, leaving 6 bases of the junction unmatched. Germline CDR1 and CDR2: GTSNPN and SVGIG (reference sequence). CDR3 length: 14 residues. This CDR3 reads CAWSSGTGNEKLFF. CDR3 DNA sequence: TGTGCCTGGAGTTCCGGGACAGGGAACGAAAAACTGTTTTTT.

This clonotype was seen repeatedly, ten times or more. The V call is TRBV7-2, the J call TRBJ2-1; 10 bases line up with TRBD2. The CDR3 has 18 residues. Germline V CDR1 and CDR2: SGHTA, FQGNSA. V lost 0 bases and J lost 1; bases outside the gene matches: 6. This CDR3 is CASSLAAGLAESYNEQFF. CDR3 nucleotide sequence: TGTGCCAGCAGCTTAGCTGCAGGACTAGCGGAATCCTACAATGAGCAGTTCTTC.

This clonotype has ten or more counts. The rearrangement links TRBV28 to TRBJ2-7, with 13 bases matching TRBD2. The CDR3 sequence is 16 residues long. Germline V gene lookup returns CDR1 MDHEN and CDR2 SYDVKM. Unmatched junction bases numbered 11, after V lost 6 bases and J lost 6 bases. The CDR3: CASRSFGLAGAGEQYF. The CDR3, as DNA: TGTGCCAGCAGATCCTTCGGACTAGCGGGAGCAGGCGAGCAGTACTTC.

The J gene is TRBJ1-1, the V gene TRBV18, with D maybe TRBD1 (5 bases). This CDR3 has 15 residues. Germline lookup yields CDR1 KGHSH and CDR2 LQKENI. The germline V and J ends were trimmed by 3 bases and 7 bases, with 18 bases remaining between them. This chain's CDR3 is CASSPTLRTRSEAFF. DNA of the CDR3: TGTGCCAGCTCACCTACCTTGCGGACAAGGAGTGAAGCTTTCTTT.

This clonotype has a count of ten or more. This sequence joins TRBV7-2 and TRBJ2-5; D uncertain. V was trimmed by 2 bases and J by 5 bases, leaving 15 bases between them. Germline assignment: CDR1 SGHTA and CDR2 FQGNSA. The CDR3 totals 15 residues. The CDR3 reads CASSLILHQRETQYF. The CDR3 coding sequence is TGTGCCAGCAGCTTAATACTCCATCAAAGGGAGACCCAGTACTTC.

This clonotype was detected ten times or more. The chain carries TRBV28 and TRBJ1-5; 9 bases align to TRBD1. The CDR3 totals 18 residues. Germline CDR1 and CDR2: MDHEN and SYDVKM. Trimming removed 7 bases from V and 0 bases from J; junction bases left unmatched: 13. The CDR3 bases are TGTGCCAGCATTCACCAGGGACAGGGATCGATTAGCAATCAGCCCCAGCATTTT. Translating it yields CASIHQGQGSISNQPQHF.

The V and J genes are TRBV10-2 and TRBJ2-7, with a weak D call TRBD2 (5 bases). The CDR3 has 13 amino acids. The V and J ends lost 3 bases and 2 bases respectively, with 8 bases between them. The germline gives CDR1 WSHSY, CDR2 SAAADI. The DNA for the CDR3 is TGCGCCAGCAGTGACAAGCGGACCTACGAGCAGTACTTC. Translation gives CASSDKRTYEQYF.

The gene calls are TRBV9 and TRBJ2-1; the D is unclear. V lost 0 bases and J 5 bases, leaving 12 bases between the germline ends. CDR1 and CDR2 (germline): SGDLS, YYNGEE. The CDR3 has 15 amino acids. The CDR3 bases are TGTGCCAGCAGCGTAGATCGAGCTCCGAACAATGAGCAGTTCTTC. Its translation: CASSVDRAPNNEQFF.

This clonotype occurred many times. The chain uses TRBV12-3 or TRBV12-4 and TRBJ1-1; TRBD1 aligns across 7 bases. J was trimmed by 5 bases and V by 7 bases; bases with no gene match: 10. This CDR3 comprises 14 residues. CDR3 sequence (DNA): TGTGCCAGCACGAGACAGGGCGAGGGTACTGAAGCTTTCTTT. Its translation is CASTRQGEGTEAFF.

The rearrangement links TRBV6-9 to TRBJ1-5; D is possibly TRBD1 (5 bases). CDR1 is MNHGY, CDR2 SVAAGI, per germline. V lost 4 bases and J 4 bases, leaving 8 bases between the germline ends. This CDR3 has 13 amino acids. The CDR3, as DNA: TGTGCCAGCAGTTGGACACCAAATCAGCCCCAGCATTTT. Translating it yields CASSWTPNQPQHF.

A note on this clonotype: A far larger clone lies a single base away; this is likely a read error. The V gene is TRBV6-5, the J gene TRBJ2-6; D is uncertain. Looked up from germline, CDR1 is MNHEY and CDR2 is SVGAGI. The CDR3 runs to 15 residues. The CDR3 DNA follows: TGTGCCAGCGGTTACCTTCGCACCTTAGCCAGCGTCCTGACTTTC. Residues: CASGYLRTLASVLTF.

The chain joins TRBV7-9 to TRBJ1-5; 8 bases line up with TRBD1. This CDR3 spans 16 amino acids. The germline V gene has CDR1 SEHNR and CDR2 FQNEAQ (reference sequence). The ends lost 6 bases at V and 0 bases at J; junction bases unmatched: 7. The CDR3 coding sequence is TGTGCCAGCAGTGGACAGGGAGAATATAGCAATCAGCCCCAGCATTTT. It specifies CASSGQGEYSNQPQHF. Combining the CDR3 with reference TRBV7-9 and TRBJ1-5 gives the whole variable domain DTGVSQNPRHKITKRGQNVTFRCDPISEHNRLYWYRQTLGQGPEFLTYFQNEAQLEKSRLLSDRFSAERPKGSFSTLEIQRTEQGDSAMYLCASSGQGEYSNQPQHFGDGTRLSIL.